This T cell receptor beta chain was observed in a study of glioma-infiltrating T cells. The sample holds a few counts of this clonotype. Its target is not known. Study-wide findings and caveats: CDR3 overlap between tissue and blood was very small. Non-neoplastic patients had below-expected tissue-blood divergence, while all gliomas exceeded expectation.

The iRepertoire nested amplicon-rescue multiplex PCR amplified TCR alpha and beta CDR3s from RNA. For one-step reverse transcription and amplification, roughly 95-400 ng of tissue mRNA or PBMC total RNA was used. TCRdb redid the calling of the multiplex PCR reads with MiXCR, one entry per CDR3 protein. Among approximately 90,000 distinct CDR3 sequences listed, around a quarter were seen once. Sequenced sample: glioma tissue, nonneoplastic brain tissue, or PBMCs (not recorded which). This clonotype originated in a human donor with low-grade glioma or glioblastoma, undergoing nonglioma brain surgery, or in good health (not recorded which).

The CDR3 is CASSSGRTQETQYF. As DNA, the CDR3 is TGCGCCAGCAGCTCGGGACGAACCCAAGAGACCCAGTACTTC. The chain has TRBV5-1 and TRBJ2-5; D might be TRBD1 or TRBD2, each matching 5 bases. V gave up 3 bases and J gave up 1 base, with 10 bases separating them. CDR3 size: 14 residues. Germline V gene lookup returns CDR1 SGHRS and CDR2 YFSETQ.